This T cell receptor beta chain was identified in a study of response to subunit inactivated influenza vaccine. The study's findings and limits: Researchers suggested that each seasonal influenza vaccination recruits few new T cells.

Germline V lookup: CDR1 SNHLY, CDR2 FYNNEI. Trimming took 5 bases from V and 2 from J; bases not matched to a gene: 3. The CDR3 loop spans 15 amino acids. TCRdb fed the RT-PCR reads into MiXCR, producing one record per CDR3 protein. The sample consists of some 600,000 distinct CDR3 sequences, 14% of them appearing once. The table lists this clonotype with many counts. Its antigen is not identified. Sequencing was performed on PBMCs from blood, taken 14 days before vaccination. This TCR was sampled from a man in his forties or fifties who received an inactivated influenza vaccine. The chain combines TRBV2 with TRBJ2-2, with 9 bases matching TRBD1. CDR3 coding DNA: TGTGCCAGCAGTTGGACAGGGGCAAACACCGGGGAGCTGTTTTTT. This translates into CASSWTGANTGELFF.